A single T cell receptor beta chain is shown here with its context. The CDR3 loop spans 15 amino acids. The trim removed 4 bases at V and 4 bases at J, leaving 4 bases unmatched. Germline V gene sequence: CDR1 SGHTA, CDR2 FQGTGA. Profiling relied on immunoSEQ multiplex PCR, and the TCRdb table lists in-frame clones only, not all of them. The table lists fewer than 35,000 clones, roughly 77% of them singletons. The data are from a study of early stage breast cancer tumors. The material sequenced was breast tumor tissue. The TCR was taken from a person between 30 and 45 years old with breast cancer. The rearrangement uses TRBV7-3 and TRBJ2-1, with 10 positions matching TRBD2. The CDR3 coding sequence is TGTGCCAGCAGCTCAGGGACTAGCGAGTACAATGAGCAGTTCTTC. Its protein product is CASSSGTSEYNEQFF.